This entry concerns a single TCR beta chain. Its antigen remains unidentified. This entry comes from a study of T-cell memory formation after mild COVID-19. The overall study: TCR clusters were mostly confined to one donor each. Regarding the study as a whole: Largely, contracting CD4+ clones fell within CM and EM, and contracting CD8+ clones within EMRA.

The CDR3 sequence is 15 residues long. V dropped 4 bases and J dropped 5 bases, with 16 bases sitting between them. The germline V gene has CDR1 KGHDR and CDR2 SFDVKD. One entry per CDR3 protein, called by TCRdb with MiXCR from the 5' RACE reads. The top ten clones hold around a fifth of a sample with a few hundred thousand distinct CDR3 sequences, about a sixth of them seen once. The chain carries TRBV24-1 and TRBJ2-5; TRBD2 is a possible D gene (5 bases). The sequencing sample was made of PBMCs or a T cell subset sorted from them (not recorded which). This receptor was identified in a man aged 18 to 35 who had mild COVID-19 (a few samples of this study predate the infection). Cell type and time point are not known. CDR3 nucleotides: TGTGCCACCAGTGACCCGGCCGGGAATAGCGAGACCCAGTACTTC. Translating gives CATSDPAGNSETQYF.